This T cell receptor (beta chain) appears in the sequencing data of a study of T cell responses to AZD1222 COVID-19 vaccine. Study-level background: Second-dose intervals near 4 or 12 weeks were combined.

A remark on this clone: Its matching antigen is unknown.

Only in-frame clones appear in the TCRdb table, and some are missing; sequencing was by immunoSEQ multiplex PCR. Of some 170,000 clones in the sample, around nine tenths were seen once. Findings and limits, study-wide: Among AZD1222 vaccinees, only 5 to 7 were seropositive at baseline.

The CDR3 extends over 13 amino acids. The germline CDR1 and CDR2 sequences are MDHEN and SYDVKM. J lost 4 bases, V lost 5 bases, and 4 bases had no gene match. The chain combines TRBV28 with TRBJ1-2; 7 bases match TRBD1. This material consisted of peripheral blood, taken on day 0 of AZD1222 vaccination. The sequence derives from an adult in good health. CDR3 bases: TGTGCCAGCAGTCTACAGGGGTTCTATGGCTACACCTTC. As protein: CASSLQGFYGYTF.